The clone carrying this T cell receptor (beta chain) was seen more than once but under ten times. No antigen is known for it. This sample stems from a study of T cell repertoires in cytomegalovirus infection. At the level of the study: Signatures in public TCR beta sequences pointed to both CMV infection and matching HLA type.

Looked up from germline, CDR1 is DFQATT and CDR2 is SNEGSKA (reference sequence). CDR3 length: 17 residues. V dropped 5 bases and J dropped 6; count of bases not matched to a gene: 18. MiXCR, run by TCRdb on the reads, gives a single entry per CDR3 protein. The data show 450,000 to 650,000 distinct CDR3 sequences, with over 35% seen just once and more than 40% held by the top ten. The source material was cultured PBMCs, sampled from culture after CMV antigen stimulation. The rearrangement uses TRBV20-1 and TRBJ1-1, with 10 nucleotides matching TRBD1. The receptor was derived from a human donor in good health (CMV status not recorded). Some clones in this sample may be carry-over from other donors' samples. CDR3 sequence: CSAHKRDRGEVNAEAFF. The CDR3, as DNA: TGCAGTGCTCACAAGAGGGACAGGGGAGAGGTCAACGCTGAAGCTTTCTTT.